This passage covers 5 T cell receptor beta chains from one sample sequenced in a study of T-cell reconstitution after alpha-beta-depleted transplantation in children. Researchers prepared the TCRbeta library using unique molecular identifiers, the study reports. In TCRdb, the PCR reads were re-called with MiXCR into one record per CDR3 protein. The sample shows roughly 490,000 distinct CDR3 sequences, 9.5% to 12% of them seen only once. The source was PBMCs, mostly from graft donor cells, collected 180 days after TCRalphabeta/CD19-depleted stem cell transplant. These receptors were collected from a female patient aged 2-10 years who had a stem cell transplant for aplastic anemia, so the T cells may come from the graft donor.

The chain links TRBV5-1 to TRBJ1-2; the D is unclear. The CDR3 loop spans 16 amino acids. The V end was cut by 2 bases, the J end by 0 bases, with 14 bases between. Germline-derived CDR1 and CDR2 are SGHRS and YFSETQ. As DNA, the CDR3 is TGCGCCAGCAGCTTTACCCCCGAGTTAGCTAACTATGGCTACACCTTC. Amino acid sequence: CASSFTPELANYGYTF.

The V call is TRBV7-2, the J call TRBJ2-7, with 13 bases fitting TRBD2. V gave up 3 bases and J gave up 6 bases; unmatched junction bases: 8. This CDR3 spans 16 amino acids. The V gene's germline CDR1 is SGHTA and CDR2 FQGNSA. The CDR3 loop is CASSFGLAGVAAEQYF. The CDR3 DNA follows: TGTGCCAGCAGCTTTGGACTAGCGGGAGTGGCAGCCGAGCAGTACTTC.

The chain carries TRBV28 and TRBJ2-2; TRBD1 is a possible D gene (5 bases). V dropped 7 bases and J dropped 5 bases, with 8 bases sitting between them. The CDR3 is 12 residues long. CDR1 MDHEN and CDR2 SYDVKM come from the germline V gene. The DNA for the CDR3 is TGTGCCAGCACCTCAGGGACCGGGGAGCTGTTTTTT. This translates into CASTSGTGELFF.

In this sample, this clonotype turned up many times. V and J are TRBV12-3 or TRBV12-4 and TRBJ2-2, with 12 nucleotides matching TRBD2. There are 13 residues in the CDR3. V lost 3 bases, J lost 14 bases, and 4 bases stayed unmatched. In DNA, the CDR3 is TGTGCCAGCAGTTTCTCCGGACTAGCGGGACTGTTTTTT. Residues: CASSFSGLAGLFF.

The table lists this clonotype with many counts. The chain recombines TRBV5-1 with TRBJ2-3, with D perhaps matching TRBD1 (6 bases). Germline V gene lookup returns CDR1 SGHRS and CDR2 YFSETQ. Deletions cut 4 bases from V and 2 bases from J, with 14 bases between. The CDR3 length is 15 residues. CDR3: CASSIDRTVTDTQYF. CDR3 in DNA: TGCGCCAGCAGCATCGACAGGACAGTCACAGATACGCAGTATTTT.